These T cell receptor beta chains were read from a single sample in a study of breast tumors, draining lymph nodes, adjacent tissues. TCRdb recomputed calls from the multiplex PCR reads with MiXCR, one row per CDR3 protein. The sample records about 130,000 distinct CDR3 sequences, about 20% being singletons. Input material: axillary lymph node tissue. These receptors were obtained from a female donor with breast cancer. Some clones in this sample may be carry-over from other donors' samples. Each CDR3 is given with its conserved first and last residue. The order of the fields is CDR3 length, J gene, clone size, D gene, V gene, CDR3 DNA, CDR3 protein. A D gene is named only where the DNA matches it firmly. Only part of the rows carry a size: once, few, many, or a class if the clone is expanded.

17 TRBJ2-2 - TRBD2 TRBV4-2 TGTGCCAGCAGCCAAGGCCATAGCGGGAGTGGCACCGGGGAGCTGTTTTTT CASSQGHSGSGTGELFF
14 TRBJ2-1 many TRBD2 TRBV2 TGTGCCAGCAGTGAACTAGCGGCCTACAATGAGCAGTTCTTC CASSELAAYNEQFF
15 TRBJ1-2 - - TRBV28 TGTGCCAGCAGCCCGCTAAGCCCGTATGGGGATGGCTACACCTTC CASSPLSPYGDGYTF
16 TRBJ2-3 few - TRBV27 TGTGCCAGCAGTTTAGGGACGCCAGGCGCTACAGATACGCAGTATTTT CASSLGTPGATDTQYF
13 TRBJ2-3 many TRBD1 TRBV20-1 TGCAGTGCTGGACAGGCTAGCACAGATACGCAGTATTTT CSAGQASTDTQYF
14 TRBJ2-2 few - TRBV27 TGTGCCAGCAGTGAGCGAACGAACACCGGGGAGCTGTTTTTT CASSERTNTGELFF
14 TRBJ2-5 many TRBD2 TRBV6-5 TGTGCCAGCAGTCTAGCGGGAGGCCAAGAGACCCAGTACTTC CASSLAGGQETQYF
14 TRBJ2-5 many - TRBV20-1 TGCAGTGCTAGAGAGTCTAGCGCGCAAGAGACCCAGTACTTC CSARESSAQETQYF
13 TRBJ2-7 many - TRBV20-1 TGCAGTGCTAACGGGGACGGCGATTACGAGCAGTACTTC CSANGDGDYEQYF
15 TRBJ1-5 many TRBD1 TRBV5-8 TGTGCCAGCGGACGGGTAACAGGGGCGTATGGGCCCCAGCATTTT CASGRVTGAYGPQHF
17 TRBJ2-6 many TRBD2 TRBV9 TGTGCCAGCAGCGTACTAGCGGGCCCCTCTGGGGCCAACGTCCTGACTTTC CASSVLAGPSGANVLTF
13 TRBJ2-7 many TRBD2 TRBV2 TGTGCCAGCCAGACTAGCGCAACCTACGAGCAGTACTTC CASQTSATYEQYF
13 TRBJ1-5 - - TRBV3-1 TGTGCCAGCAGTAAGGCGGGTAATCAGCCCCAGCATTTT CASSKAGNQPQHF
15 TRBJ2-7 many TRBD2 TRBV20-1 TGCAGTGCTAGACAGGCGGGACTAGCGGGAGGCGAGCAGTACTTC CSARQAGLAGGEQYF
17 TRBJ2-1 few TRBD2 TRBV28 TGTGCCAGCAGCACCCGACTAGCGGGAGTCTCCTACAATGAGCAGTTCTTC CASSTRLAGVSYNEQFF
15 TRBJ2-5 many TRBD1 TRBV6-1 TGTGCCAGCAGCCCAGGACAGGTTAAACAAGAGACCCAGTACTTC CASSPGQVKQETQYF
14 TRBJ1-2 many - TRBV10-3 TGTGCCATCAGTGAGTCCAGTCTCTCCTATGGCTACACCTTC CAISESSLSYGYTF
14 TRBJ2-7 many TRBD1 TRBV3-1 TGTGCCAGCAGCCAAGATCGGCAGGGGGACGAGCAGTACTTC CASSQDRQGDEQYF
16 TRBJ2-1 - TRBD2 TRBV6-5 TGTGCCACCAGTGTCTCCGGGACTACGCAATGCAATGAGCAGTTCTTC CATSVSGTTQCNEQFF
15 TRBJ2-3 many TRBD2 TRBV20-1 TGCAGTGCTAGAGATGGGGCGGGAGTCCTCCCTACGCAGTATTTT CSARDGAGVLPTQYF
15 TRBJ2-7 - - TRBV28 TGTGCCAGCCTCCCGTGGGACGGGGCGCGGGGTTTGTTGTACTTC CASLPWDGARGLLYF
17 TRBJ1-3 - - TRBV7-9 TGTGCCAGCAGCTTAGGAGAAGGCAGGATCTCTGGAAACGCCATATATTTT CASSLGEGRISGNAIYF
14 TRBJ2-1 many TRBD2 TRBV9 TGTGCCAGCAGCGTGCTAGCGGGAGATAATGAGCAGTTCTTC CASSVLAGDNEQFF
16 TRBJ1-1 - - TRBV6-6 TGTGCCAGCAGTTACTCGGGGTATAACTTGAACACTGAAGCTTTCTTT CASSYSGYNLNTEAFF
14 TRBJ2-3 many - TRBV12-3/TRBV12-4 TGTGCCAGCTCTTTAGGGGGAGGAGCAGATACGCAGTATTTT CASSLGGGADTQYF
16 TRBJ2-3 many - TRBV13 TGTGCCAGCAGCTCCAACAGGGTTAGAAGCACAGATACGCAGTATTTT CASSSNRVRSTDTQYF
14 TRBJ1-2 many TRBD1 TRBV2 TGTGCCAGCAGCACAGGGGGTTGGAACTATGGCTACACCTTC CASSTGGWNYGYTF
13 TRBJ2-5 many - TRBV2 TGTGCCAGCTCGGGACGGCGTGGGGAGACCCAGTACTTC CASSGRRGETQYF
16 TRBJ2-3 few TRBD1 TRBV28 TGTGCCAGCAGACCCCGACAGGGTTCGTACACAGATACGCAGTATTTT CASRPRQGSYTDTQYF
16 TRBJ1-5 many TRBD1 TRBV12-3/TRBV12-4 TGTGCCAGCAGCCTAAAAGGGGGCGCGAGCAATCAGCCCCAGCATTTT CASSLKGGASNQPQHF
12 TRBJ2-2 many - TRBV2 TGTGCCAACGGACAGCCTAGCGGGGAGCTGTTTTTT CANGQPSGELFF
13 TRBJ1-6 many TRBD1 TRBV19 TGTGCCAGTAGCACAGGGGTAAATTCACCCCTCCACTTT CASSTGVNSPLHF
15 TRBJ2-1 many TRBD2 TRBV12-3/TRBV12-4 TGTGCCAGCAGTTTAGGGGCGGGAGTATACAATGAGCAGTTCTTC CASSLGAGVYNEQFF
15 TRBJ1-4 many - TRBV15 TGTGCCACCAGCAAAACACAGGGCTTTAATGAAAAACTGTTTTTT CATSKTQGFNEKLFF
15 TRBJ2-5 many - TRBV29-1 TGCAGCGTTGGTTTCCCCGGGGGAAGGGAAGAGACCCAGTACTTC CSVGFPGGREETQYF
14 TRBJ1-1 once - TRBV5-4 TGTGCCAGCAGCTTGGGACCGCGGGGCACTGAAGCTTTCTTT CASSLGPRGTEAFF
17 TRBJ2-2 many - TRBV18 TGTGCCAGCTCACCTATTTCGGTAGCAGGGAACACCGGGGAGCTGTTTTTT CASSPISVAGNTGELFF
15 TRBJ2-5 few TRBD2 TRBV14 TGTGCCAGCAGCCAATTGACTAGCGGGAGAGAGACCCAGTACTTC CASSQLTSGRETQYF
15 TRBJ2-3 many - TRBV20-1 TGCAGTGCTAGAGATGTAGCAGATAGCACAGATACGCAGTATTTT CSARDVADSTDTQYF
16 TRBJ2-1 many TRBD2 TRBV5-1 TGCGCCAGCAGCTGGGGCCCGGGACTAGAAGGCAATGAGCAGTTCTTC CASSWGPGLEGNEQFF
15 TRBJ1-6 many TRBD1 TRBV27 TGTGCCAGCAGTCCCCGGGACAGGGCTGTTTCACCCCTCCACTTT CASSPRDRAVSPLHF
15 TRBJ1-5 many TRBD1 TRBV6-5 TGTGCCAGCAGCCCGGGACAGGGTTGGAATCAGCCCCAGCATTTT CASSPGQGWNQPQHF
12 TRBJ1-2 few - TRBV28 TGTGCCAGCAGGGCCAGTCAGGGCGGCTACACCTTC CASRASQGGYTF
14 TRBJ2-5 many - TRBV5-8 TGTGCCAGCAGCGTAGCGTGGGAGCAAGAGACCCAGTACTTC CASSVAWEQETQYF